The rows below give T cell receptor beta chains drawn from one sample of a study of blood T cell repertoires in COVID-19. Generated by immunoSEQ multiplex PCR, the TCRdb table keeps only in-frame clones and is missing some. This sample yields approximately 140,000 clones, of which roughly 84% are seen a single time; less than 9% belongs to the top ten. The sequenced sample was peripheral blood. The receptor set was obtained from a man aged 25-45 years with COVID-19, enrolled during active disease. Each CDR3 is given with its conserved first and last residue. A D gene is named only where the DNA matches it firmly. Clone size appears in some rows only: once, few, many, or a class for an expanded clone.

CDR3 protein: CASSYSIGHSSGEQYF
CDR3 DNA: TGTGCCAGCAGTTACTCCATCGGACATTCAAGTGGCGAGCAGTACTTC
V gene: TRBV6-5
CDR3 length: 16
J gene: TRBJ2-7
clone size: .
D gene: .

CDR3 protein: CASSYSGTHLGNTIYF
CDR3 DNA: TGTGCCAGCAGTTACTCGGGGACACATCTGGGAAACACCATATATTTT
V gene: TRBV6-5
CDR3 length: 16
J gene: TRBJ1-3
clone size: .
D gene: .

CDR3 protein: CASSLMPGTYEQYF
CDR3 DNA: TGTGCCAGCAGTTTAATGCCAGGCACCTACGAGCAGTACTTC
V gene: TRBV27
CDR3 length: 14
J gene: TRBJ2-7
clone size: .
D gene: .

CDR3 protein: CASSLVGDRTDTQYF
CDR3 DNA: TGTGCCAGCAGCTTAGTAGGGGATAGAACAGATACGCAGTATTTT
V gene: TRBV11-1
CDR3 length: 15
J gene: TRBJ2-3
clone size: .
D gene: .

CDR3 protein: CASSLYRGGDSPLHF
CDR3 DNA: TGTGCCAGCTCATTATACAGGGGGGGGGATTCACCCCTCCACTTT
V gene: TRBV18
CDR3 length: 15
J gene: TRBJ1-6
clone size: .
D gene: TRBD1

CDR3 protein: CASSLSGQATYEQYF
CDR3 DNA: TGTGCCAGCAGTTTATCGGGACAGGCGACCTACGAGCAGTACTTC
V gene: TRBV28
CDR3 length: 15
J gene: TRBJ2-7
clone size: .
D gene: TRBD1

CDR3 protein: CASSRTGAQPQHF
CDR3 DNA: TGTGCCAGCAGCCGGACAGGGGCCCAGCCCCAGCATTTT
V gene: TRBV11-2
CDR3 length: 13
J gene: TRBJ1-5
clone size: few
D gene: TRBD1

CDR3 protein: CAWSNGGGNQPQHF
CDR3 DNA: TGTGCCTGGAGTAACGGGGGTGGCAATCAGCCCCAGCATTTT
V gene: TRBV30
CDR3 length: 14
J gene: TRBJ1-5
clone size: .
D gene: .

CDR3 protein: CATSYGRTGAPNTEAFF
CDR3 DNA: TGTGCCACCAGCTACGGGAGGACAGGGGCCCCGAACACTGAAGCTTTCTTT
V gene: TRBV15
CDR3 length: 17
J gene: TRBJ1-1
clone size: .
D gene: TRBD1

CDR3 protein: CASSQTGQANTEAFF
CDR3 DNA: TGTGCCAGCAGCCAAACGGGACAGGCTAACACTGAAGCTTTCTTT
V gene: TRBV9
CDR3 length: 15
J gene: TRBJ1-1
clone size: .
D gene: TRBD1

CDR3 protein: CASSEWGLAGGRETQYF
CDR3 DNA: TGTGCCAGCAGTGAATGGGGACTAGCGGGAGGCCGAGAGACCCAGTACTTC
V gene: TRBV2
CDR3 length: 17
J gene: TRBJ2-5
clone size: .
D gene: TRBD2

CDR3 protein: CASRPGQGRNYGYTF
CDR3 DNA: TGTGCCAGCAGGCCCGGACAGGGGCGGAACTATGGCTACACCTTC
V gene: TRBV2
CDR3 length: 15
J gene: TRBJ1-2
clone size: once
D gene: TRBD1

CDR3 protein: CATSGTVEGYTF
CDR3 DNA: TGTGCCACCTCCGGGACTGTCGAAGGCTACACCTTC
V gene: TRBV24-1
CDR3 length: 12
J gene: TRBJ1-2
clone size: .
D gene: .

CDR3 protein: CASSPNTGELFF
CDR3 DNA: TGTGCCAGCAGTCCAAACACCGGGGAGCTGTTTTTT
V gene: TRBV27
CDR3 length: 12
J gene: TRBJ2-2
clone size: few
D gene: .

CDR3 protein: CASSQGLAGLAKNIQYF
CDR3 DNA: TGTGCCAGCAGTCAGGGACTAGCGGGGCTAGCCAAAAACATTCAGTACTTC
V gene: TRBV6-6
CDR3 length: 17
J gene: TRBJ2-4
clone size: .
D gene: TRBD2

CDR3 protein: CASSQDRLAYEQYF
CDR3 DNA: TGTGCCAGCAGCCAAGATAGACTAGCCTACGAGCAGTACTTC
V gene: TRBV3-1/TRBV3-2
CDR3 length: 14
J gene: TRBJ2-7
clone size: .
D gene: .

CDR3 protein: CASSTVRGNREQYF
CDR3 DNA: TGTGCCAGCAGTACGGTCAGGGGGAATCGCGAGCAGTACTTC
V gene: TRBV25-1
CDR3 length: 14
J gene: TRBJ2-7
clone size: once
D gene: TRBD1

CDR3 protein: CASSGGDSGSYEQYF
CDR3 DNA: TGTGCCAGCAGTGGTGGAGATAGCGGCAGTTACGAGCAGTACTTC
V gene: TRBV3-1/TRBV3-2
CDR3 length: 15
J gene: TRBJ2-7
clone size: .
D gene: .

CDR3 protein: CASSPRAVTGELFF
CDR3 DNA: TGTGCCAGCAGCCCCAGGGCAGTCACCGGGGAGCTGTTTTTT
V gene: TRBV11-2
CDR3 length: 14
J gene: TRBJ2-2
clone size: .
D gene: .

CDR3 protein: CASRQGQANSPLHF
CDR3 DNA: TGTGCCAGCAGGCAAGGACAGGCGAATTCACCCCTCCACTTT
V gene: TRBV7-9
CDR3 length: 14
J gene: TRBJ1-6
clone size: once
D gene: TRBD1

CDR3 protein: CASSQERGITGSEQYF
CDR3 DNA: TGTGCCAGCAGCCAAGAAAGGGGAATTACAGGGAGCGAGCAGTACTTC
V gene: TRBV4-2
CDR3 length: 16
J gene: TRBJ2-7
clone size: .
D gene: .

CDR3 protein: CASSLTSSSSYEQYF
CDR3 DNA: TGTGCCAGCAGCTTGACTAGTTCGAGCTCCTACGAGCAGTACTTC
V gene: TRBV7-9
CDR3 length: 15
J gene: TRBJ2-7
clone size: .
D gene: .

CDR3 protein: CASRFRDTGSYEQYF
CDR3 DNA: TGTGCCAGCAGGTTCCGGGACACCGGCTCCTACGAGCAGTACTTC
V gene: TRBV6-5
CDR3 length: 15
J gene: TRBJ2-7
clone size: .
D gene: .

CDR3 protein: CASSQGASGLPGEQYF
CDR3 DNA: TGTGCCAGCAGCCAAGGGGCTAGCGGCCTCCCGGGCGAGCAGTACTTC
V gene: TRBV3-1/TRBV3-2
CDR3 length: 16
J gene: TRBJ2-7
clone size: .
D gene: TRBD2

CDR3 protein: CASKAGGKNTEAFF
CDR3 DNA: TGTGCCAGCAAGGCAGGGGGAAAAAACACTGAAGCTTTCTTT
V gene: TRBV6-5
CDR3 length: 14
J gene: TRBJ1-1
clone size: .
D gene: TRBD1

CDR3 protein: CATSDSTVYEQYF
CDR3 DNA: TGTGCCACCAGTGATTCTACAGTCTACGAGCAGTACTTC
V gene: TRBV24-1
CDR3 length: 13
J gene: TRBJ2-7
clone size: few
D gene: .

CDR3 protein: CASSPREPSSYEQYF
CDR3 DNA: TGTGCCAGCAGCCCACGAGAGCCTAGCTCCTACGAGCAGTACTTC
V gene: TRBV11-3
CDR3 length: 15
J gene: TRBJ2-7
clone size: .
D gene: .

CDR3 protein: CASSTSSYEQYF
CDR3 DNA: TGTGCCAGTAGCACGAGCTCCTACGAGCAGTACTTC
V gene: TRBV19
CDR3 length: 12
J gene: TRBJ2-7
clone size: once
D gene: .

CDR3 protein: CASSQVRTEGGYTF
CDR3 DNA: TGTGCCAGCAGCCAGGTACGGACAGAGGGAGGCTACACCTTC
V gene: TRBV4-2
CDR3 length: 14
J gene: TRBJ1-2
clone size: .
D gene: .

CDR3 protein: CAIGGQGVGYGYTF
CDR3 DNA: TGTGCCATCGGCGGACAGGGGGTTGGGTATGGCTACACCTTC
V gene: TRBV10-3
CDR3 length: 14
J gene: TRBJ1-2
clone size: .
D gene: TRBD1

CDR3 protein: CASRLDSVGQGAFF
CDR3 DNA: TGTGCCAGCAGATTAGATAGTGTGGGACAGGGAGCTTTCTTT
V gene: TRBV13
CDR3 length: 14
J gene: TRBJ1-1
clone size: .
D gene: TRBD1

CDR3 protein: CASSVTPQGRSTGELFF
CDR3 DNA: TGTGCCAGCAGCGTAACCCCACAGGGTCGTAGCACCGGGGAGCTGTTTTTT
V gene: TRBV9
CDR3 length: 17
J gene: TRBJ2-2
clone size: .
D gene: .

CDR3 protein: CASSLLRGRITGELFF
CDR3 DNA: TGTGCCAGCAGTTTATTGAGGGGGCGCATCACCGGGGAGCTGTTTTTT
V gene: TRBV28
CDR3 length: 16
J gene: TRBJ2-2
clone size: .
D gene: TRBD1

CDR3 protein: CASSRQMNTEAFF
CDR3 DNA: TGTGCCAGCAGCCGACAGATGAACACTGAAGCTTTCTTT
V gene: TRBV27
CDR3 length: 13
J gene: TRBJ1-1
clone size: .
D gene: .

CDR3 protein: CASSQEGSGVFEQYF
CDR3 DNA: TGTGCCAGCAGCCAAGAGGGTAGCGGGGTCTTCGAGCAGTACTTC
V gene: TRBV4-2
CDR3 length: 15
J gene: TRBJ2-7
clone size: .
D gene: TRBD2

CDR3 protein: CASSILAGEYEQYF
CDR3 DNA: TGTGCCAGTAGTATCCTAGCGGGGGAATACGAGCAGTACTTC
V gene: TRBV19
CDR3 length: 14
J gene: TRBJ2-7
clone size: few
D gene: TRBD2

CDR3 protein: CASSGTGRNQPQHF
CDR3 DNA: TGTGCCAGCAGCGGGACAGGGAGGAATCAGCCCCAGCATTTT
V gene: TRBV2
CDR3 length: 14
J gene: TRBJ1-5
clone size: .
D gene: TRBD1

CDR3 protein: CAISGGQGNTEAFF
CDR3 DNA: TGTGCCATCAGCGGGGGACAGGGCAACACTGAAGCTTTCTTT
V gene: TRBV10-3
CDR3 length: 14
J gene: TRBJ1-1
clone size: .
D gene: TRBD1

CDR3 protein: CASSGQPSGPYNEQFF
CDR3 DNA: TGTGCCAGCAGTGGACAACCTAGCGGGCCATACAATGAGCAGTTCTTC
V gene: TRBV25-1
CDR3 length: 16
J gene: TRBJ2-1
clone size: .
D gene: TRBD2

CDR3 protein: CSAGLAASYEQYF
CDR3 DNA: TGCAGCGCCGGACTAGCGGCCTCCTACGAGCAGTACTTC
V gene: TRBV29-1
CDR3 length: 13
J gene: TRBJ2-7
clone size: .
D gene: TRBD2

CDR3 protein: CAISESQQAYFGLHF
CDR3 DNA: TGTGCCATCAGTGAGTCCCAACAGGCCTACTTTGGCCTCCACTTT
V gene: TRBV10-3
CDR3 length: 15
J gene: TRBJ1-6
clone size: .
D gene: .

CDR3 protein: CASSLANGRDTGELFF
CDR3 DNA: TGTGCCAGCAGCTTGGCCAACGGGAGGGATACCGGGGAGCTGTTTTTT
V gene: TRBV5-4
CDR3 length: 16
J gene: TRBJ2-2
clone size: .
D gene: TRBD2

CDR3 protein: CASSQAGAYEQYF
CDR3 DNA: TGTGCCAGCAGCCAGGCAGGGGCCTACGAGCAGTACTTC
V gene: TRBV14
CDR3 length: 13
J gene: TRBJ2-7
clone size: .
D gene: .

CDR3 protein: CASSFFGGSLDEQYF
CDR3 DNA: TGTGCCAGCAGCTTCTTCGGGGGGTCTCTAGATGAGCAGTACTTC
V gene: TRBV11-1
CDR3 length: 15
J gene: TRBJ2-7
clone size: .
D gene: TRBD2

CDR3 protein: CASQREPSRDEQFF
CDR3 DNA: TGTGCCAGCCAGCGGGAGCCCTCCAGGGATGAGCAGTTCTTC
V gene: TRBV7-8
CDR3 length: 14
J gene: TRBJ2-1
clone size: .
D gene: TRBD2

CDR3 protein: CASSSLAGVSYEQYF
CDR3 DNA: TGTGCCAGTAGTAGTCTCGCGGGGGTCTCCTACGAGCAGTACTTC
V gene: TRBV19
CDR3 length: 15
J gene: TRBJ2-7
clone size: .
D gene: TRBD2

CDR3 protein: CAAGRWNNEAFF
CDR3 DNA: TGTGCCGCGGGCAGGTGGAATAATGAAGCTTTCTTT
V gene: TRBV28
CDR3 length: 12
J gene: TRBJ1-1
clone size: .
D gene: .

CDR3 protein: CAISESGQGATEAFF
CDR3 DNA: TGTGCCATCAGTGAGTCGGGACAGGGGGCAACTGAAGCTTTCTTT
V gene: TRBV10-3
CDR3 length: 15
J gene: TRBJ1-1
clone size: .
D gene: TRBD1

CDR3 protein: CASTPGRQGPRHEQYF
CDR3 DNA: TGTGCCAGCACCCCGGGTAGGCAGGGTCCTCGCCACGAGCAGTACTTC
V gene: TRBV28
CDR3 length: 16
J gene: TRBJ2-7
clone size: once
D gene: .

CDR3 protein: CATSRGGETGGALGYTF
CDR3 DNA: TGTGCCACCAGCAGAGGTGGGGAGACAGGGGGCGCATTGGGCTACACCTTC
V gene: TRBV15
CDR3 length: 17
J gene: TRBJ1-2
clone size: .
D gene: TRBD1

CDR3 protein: CASSQEGGGVSYEQYF
CDR3 DNA: TGCGCCAGCAGCCAAGAGGGGGGTGGGGTTTCCTACGAGCAGTACTTC
V gene: TRBV4-1
CDR3 length: 16
J gene: TRBJ2-7
clone size: .
D gene: .

CDR3 protein: CASSLDRASVSLDTGELFF
CDR3 DNA: TGTGCCAGCAGTCTAGACAGGGCCAGTGTTAGCCTTGACACCGGGGAGCTGTTTTTT
V gene: TRBV28
CDR3 length: 19
J gene: TRBJ2-2
clone size: few
D gene: TRBD1

CDR3 protein: CASNSGRDGEQYF
CDR3 DNA: TGTGCCAGCAACAGCGGGAGGGATGGAGAGCAGTACTTC
V gene: TRBV7-9
CDR3 length: 13
J gene: TRBJ2-7
clone size: .
D gene: TRBD2

CDR3 protein: CASSTREIQYF
CDR3 DNA: TGTGCCAGCAGTACGAGGGAGATCCAGTACTTC
V gene: TRBV6-5
CDR3 length: 11
J gene: TRBJ2-5
clone size: .
D gene: .

CDR3 protein: CATSSSPRDRGNYGYTF
CDR3 DNA: TGTGCCACCAGCAGTTCCCCTCGGGACAGGGGAAACTATGGCTACACCTTC
V gene: TRBV15
CDR3 length: 17
J gene: TRBJ1-2
clone size: .
D gene: TRBD1

CDR3 protein: CASRQISDYEQYF
CDR3 DNA: TGTGCCAGCAGACAAATCTCTGACTACGAGCAGTACTTC
V gene: TRBV28
CDR3 length: 13
J gene: TRBJ2-7
clone size: once
D gene: .

CDR3 protein: CASSESGRQGFGYTF
CDR3 DNA: TGTGCCAGCAGTGAATCAGGCCGACAGGGATTTGGCTACACCTTC
V gene: TRBV25-1
CDR3 length: 15
J gene: TRBJ1-2
clone size: once
D gene: TRBD1

CDR3 protein: CASSTTGGPGNTIYF
CDR3 DNA: TGTGCCAGCAGTACGACGGGGGGCCCTGGAAACACCATATATTTT
V gene: TRBV2
CDR3 length: 15
J gene: TRBJ1-3
clone size: .
D gene: .

CDR3 protein: CASSSSRGNQPQHF
CDR3 DNA: TGTGCCAGCAGTTCGTCGAGGGGCAATCAGCCCCAGCATTTT
V gene: TRBV6-5
CDR3 length: 14
J gene: TRBJ1-5
clone size: few
D gene: .

CDR3 protein: CASSISRTSGEAFF
CDR3 DNA: TGTGCCAGTAGTATCTCTCGGACTTCTGGTGAAGCTTTCTTT
V gene: TRBV19
CDR3 length: 14
J gene: TRBJ1-1
clone size: .
D gene: .